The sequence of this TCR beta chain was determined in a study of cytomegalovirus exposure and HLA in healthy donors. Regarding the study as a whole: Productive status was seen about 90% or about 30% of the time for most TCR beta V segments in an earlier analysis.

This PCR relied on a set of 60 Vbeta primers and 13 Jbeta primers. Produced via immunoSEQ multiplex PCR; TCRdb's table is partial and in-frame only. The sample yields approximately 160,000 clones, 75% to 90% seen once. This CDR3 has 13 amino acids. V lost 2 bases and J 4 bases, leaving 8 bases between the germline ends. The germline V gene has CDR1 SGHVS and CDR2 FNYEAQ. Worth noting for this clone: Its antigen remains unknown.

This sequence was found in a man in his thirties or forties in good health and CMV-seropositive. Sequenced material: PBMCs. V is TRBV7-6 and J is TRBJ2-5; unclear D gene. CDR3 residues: CASSLSGGETQYF. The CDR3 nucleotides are TGTGCCAGCAGCTTATCCGGCGGAGAGACCCAGTACTTC.